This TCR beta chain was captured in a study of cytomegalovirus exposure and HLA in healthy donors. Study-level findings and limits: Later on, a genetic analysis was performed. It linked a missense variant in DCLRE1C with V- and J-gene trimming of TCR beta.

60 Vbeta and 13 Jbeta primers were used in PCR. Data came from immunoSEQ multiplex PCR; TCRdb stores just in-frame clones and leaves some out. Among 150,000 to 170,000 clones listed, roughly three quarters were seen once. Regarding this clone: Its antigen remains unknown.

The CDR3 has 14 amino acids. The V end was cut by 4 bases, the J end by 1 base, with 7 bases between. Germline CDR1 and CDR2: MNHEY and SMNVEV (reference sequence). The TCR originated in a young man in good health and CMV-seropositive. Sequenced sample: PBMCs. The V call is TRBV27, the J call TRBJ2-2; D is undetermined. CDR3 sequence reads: CASSSGLNTGELFF. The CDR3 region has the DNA TGTGCCAGCAGTTCGGGTCTGAACACCGGGGAGCTGTTTTTT.